This T cell receptor (beta chain) appears in the sequencing data of a study of T cells in Graves' hyperthyroidism and ophthalmopathy. Amplified regions were TCR beta CDR3 sequences from RNA transcripts. HTBI primers were employed in a first-round RT-PCR of the TCR CDR3. TCRdb reprocessed the multiplex PCR reads via MiXCR and lists one record per CDR3 protein. The table has 500,000 to 600,000 distinct CDR3 sequences, just over 45% seen once; the top ten hold roughly 19%. Germline V CDR1 and CDR2: SGHRS, YFSETQ. CDR3 length: 15 amino acids. Trimming cost V 3 bases and J 3 bases, with 12 bases left between them. This clonotype has a count of ten or more.

What was sequenced was peripheral blood or thyroid tissue (not recorded which). This chain uses TRBV5-1 with TRBJ2-2; unclear D gene. This receptor was obtained from an adult woman with Graves' disease, either hyperthyroidism or ophthalmopathy (not recorded which). The CDR3 reads CASSYDGADTGELFF. The DNA for the CDR3 is TGCGCCAGCAGCTACGATGGCGCGGACACCGGGGAGCTGTTTTTT.